Detailed here is one T cell receptor beta chain. Its antigen target is currently unknown. Base qualities are missing; no much larger clone stands one base away. This sample is drawn from a study of T-cell memory formation after mild COVID-19 (dated by TCRdb to the early 2020s). Broadly, across the study: TCR sequence clusters from the two donors were found to be largely donor specific. Longitudinal TCRalpha and TCRbeta repertoire sequencing tracked T-cell clones expanding and contracting after mild COVID-19 in a couple of donors. Two young, previously healthy adult volunteers, one female and one male, were included in the cohort. What the research found in general, with its limitations: Only a couple of mild cases were covered in the study, and larger cohorts including severe cases with pre-infection samples were considered necessary. Contracting CD4+ clones were located mainly in the CM and EM memory subsets, whereas CD8+ clones were found to be enriched in EMRA. SARS-CoV-2 specificity of the second-wave clones peaking on day 37 was not confirmed. The detection of some responding clones in pre-infection memory suggests that pre-existing cross-reactive memory T cells joined the SARS-CoV-2 response. From day 15 to 85, contracting clones showed balanced CD4/CD8 phenotypes, whereas a second wave of clones that expanded from day 15 to 37 leaned towards CD4+.

PBMCs were isolated by Ficoll-Paque density gradient centrifugation. For sequencing, an Illumina NovaSeq 6000 was employed. TCRalpha and TCRbeta cDNA libraries were constructed by 5'RACE with constant-segment primers, with sample barcodes and unique molecular identifiers being introduced. Trizol reagent was used to extract RNA from every sample. The libraries were amplified in two PCR steps, and the second step added a second sample barcode and Illumina TruSeq adapters. Sequencing of the libraries was done on an Illumina NovaSeq, producing 2 x 150 bp paired-end reads. Under the source paper's analysis protocol: Demultiplexing of reads and collapsing into UMI-guided consensus sequences were performed with migec v1.2.7. With mixcr v2.1.11, UMI consensuses were aligned to TRA and TRB V and J templates and assembled into clonotypes. Clonotypes were classified as expanded or contracted when called significant by both edgeR and NoisET, with noise models trained on biological replicates. For edgeR calls, a false discovery rate-adjusted p below 0.01 and a log2 fold-change threshold of 1 were applied. PCA with hierarchical clustering of max-normalized trajectories of the 1000 most abundant clonotypes was used as exploratory dynamics analysis. Separately sequenced CD4+ and CD8+ repertoires were used to assign the CD4 or CD8 phenotype of responding clones. The public reads were reprocessed in TCRdb via fastp at Q25 and MiXCR, keeping in-frame beta chains. All rows with the same CDR3 protein become a single entry with the most common DNA and genes. The V and J calls were determined by TCRdb, not by the authors. This sample comprises under 250,000 distinct CDR3 sequences, over 15% of them detected only once. In total, the top ten clones hold around 2% of the sample.

The cysteine opens and the phenylalanine closes a CDR3 of 14 amino acids. Only the CDR3 portion is preserved as DNA: 42 bases, with reading frame beginning at the first base. The germline ends are 11 bases apart after V is trimmed by 1 base and J by 5 bases. The chain employs TRBV12-3 or TRBV12-4 and TRBJ2-5; the D gene is tentatively TRBD1 or TRBD2, each matching 5 bases. Sequenced material: PBMCs or a T cell subset sorted from them (not recorded which). The receptor was derived from an adult woman who had mild COVID-19 (a few samples of this study predate the infection). The sample titles of this study are shuffled in the database, so cell type and time point are left out; the donor was told from shared clones. The DNA sequence is TGTGCCAGCAGTTTAGGAGGGGCGCGGGAGACCCAGTACTTC. This gives the protein CASSLGGARETQYF.